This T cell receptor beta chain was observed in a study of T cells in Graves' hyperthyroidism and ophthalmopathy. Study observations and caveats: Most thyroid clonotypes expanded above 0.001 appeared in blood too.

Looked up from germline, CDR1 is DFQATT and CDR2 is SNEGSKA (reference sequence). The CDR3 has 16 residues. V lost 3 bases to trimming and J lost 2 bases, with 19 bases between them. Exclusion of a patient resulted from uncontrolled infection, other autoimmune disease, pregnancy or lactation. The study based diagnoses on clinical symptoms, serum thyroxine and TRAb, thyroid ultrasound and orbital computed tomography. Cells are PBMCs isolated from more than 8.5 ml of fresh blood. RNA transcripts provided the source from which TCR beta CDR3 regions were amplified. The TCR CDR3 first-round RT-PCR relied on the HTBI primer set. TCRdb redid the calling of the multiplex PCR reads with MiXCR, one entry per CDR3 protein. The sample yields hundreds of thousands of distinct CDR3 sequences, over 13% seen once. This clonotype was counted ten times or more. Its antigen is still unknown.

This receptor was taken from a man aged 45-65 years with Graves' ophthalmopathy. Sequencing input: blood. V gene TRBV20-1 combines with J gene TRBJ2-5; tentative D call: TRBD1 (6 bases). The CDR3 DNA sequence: TGCAGTGCTAGGCCCAGGGGCGAACGGTGGCAAGAGACCCAGTACTTC. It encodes CSARPRGERWQETQYF.